The following is a T cell receptor beta chain sequence with its context. The antigen is undetermined. Only in-frame clones appear in the TCRdb table, and some are missing; sequencing was by immunoSEQ multiplex PCR. This sample yields some 1,100,000 clones, of which about 84% are seen a single time; approximately 0.56% belongs to the top ten. The CDR3 contains 14 residues. From germline, CDR1 is SGHVS and CDR2 FNYEAQ. Trimming removed 2 bases from V and 3 bases from J, with 8 bases in between. This sample was taken from a study of shared clonotypes between healthy human individuals. Broader study findings: Larger estimated richness was generally recorded for naive subsets relative to memory subsets.

The receptor was derived from a man between 18 and 35 years old in good health. Some clones in this sample may be carry-over from other donors' samples. This rearrangement joins TRBV7-6 to TRBJ1-3; D remains unclear. Source material: memory CD4+ T cells from PBMCs. Subset given: CD45RA-negative fraction. In DNA, the CDR3 is TGTGCCAGCAGCTTAACGTCATATGGAAACACCATATATTTT. It specifies CASSLTSYGNTIYF.